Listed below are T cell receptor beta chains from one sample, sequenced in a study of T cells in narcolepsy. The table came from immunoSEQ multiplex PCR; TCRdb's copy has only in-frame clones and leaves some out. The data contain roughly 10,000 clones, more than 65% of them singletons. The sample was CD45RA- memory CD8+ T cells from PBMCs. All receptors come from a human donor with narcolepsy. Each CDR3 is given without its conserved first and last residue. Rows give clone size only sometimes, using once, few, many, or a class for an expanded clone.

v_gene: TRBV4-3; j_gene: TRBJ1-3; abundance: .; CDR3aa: ASSQDRGQNTIY
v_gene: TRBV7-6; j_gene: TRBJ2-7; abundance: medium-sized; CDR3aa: ASSFAGAYEQY
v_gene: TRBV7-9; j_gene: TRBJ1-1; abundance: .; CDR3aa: ASSLVGPGDEAF
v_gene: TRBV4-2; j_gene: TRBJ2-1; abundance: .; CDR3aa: ASSQEGTSGSHEQF
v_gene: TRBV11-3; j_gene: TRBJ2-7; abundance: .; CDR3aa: ASTLGGGLLYEQY
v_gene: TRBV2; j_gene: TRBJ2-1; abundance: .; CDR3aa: ASSDGTQYNEQF
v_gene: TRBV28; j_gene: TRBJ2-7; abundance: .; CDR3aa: ASRDRGLGEQY
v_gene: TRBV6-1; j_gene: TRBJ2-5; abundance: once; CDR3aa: ASSDWGQVTQETQY
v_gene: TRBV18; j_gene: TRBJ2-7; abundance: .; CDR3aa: ASSSPGASYEQY
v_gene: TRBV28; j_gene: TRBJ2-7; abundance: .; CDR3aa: ASSLGLGGNEQY
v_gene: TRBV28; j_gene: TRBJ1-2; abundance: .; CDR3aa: ASSGSRGRGGYT
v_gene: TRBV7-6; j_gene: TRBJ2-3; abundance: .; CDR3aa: ASSLDSGTDTQY
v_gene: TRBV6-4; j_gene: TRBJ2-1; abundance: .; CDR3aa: ASSDSGVSSYNEQF
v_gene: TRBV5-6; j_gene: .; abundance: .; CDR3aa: ASSLAGGSYEQY
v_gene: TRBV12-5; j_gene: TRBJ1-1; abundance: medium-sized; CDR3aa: ASGLGQTVMNTEAF
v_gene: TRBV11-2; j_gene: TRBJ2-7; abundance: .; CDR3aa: ASSLSGLAPEQY
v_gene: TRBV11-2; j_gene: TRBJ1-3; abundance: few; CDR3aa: ASSSWNSGAAGNTIY
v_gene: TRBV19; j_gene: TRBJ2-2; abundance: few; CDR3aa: ASKGDREAGELF
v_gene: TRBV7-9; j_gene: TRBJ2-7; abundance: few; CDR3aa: ASSLGTGKDEQY
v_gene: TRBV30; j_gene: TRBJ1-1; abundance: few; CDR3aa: AWSVNQLMNTEAF
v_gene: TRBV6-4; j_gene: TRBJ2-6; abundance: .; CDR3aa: ASSESHGGANVLT
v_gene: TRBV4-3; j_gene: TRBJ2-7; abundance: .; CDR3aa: ASSQLPTGIYEQY
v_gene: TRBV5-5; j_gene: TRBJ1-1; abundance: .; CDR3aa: ASSLVTEAF
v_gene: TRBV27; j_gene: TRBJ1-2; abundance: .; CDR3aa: ASSLASGGDYGYT
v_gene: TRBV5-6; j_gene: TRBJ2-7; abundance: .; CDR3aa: ASSLGLAGALTY
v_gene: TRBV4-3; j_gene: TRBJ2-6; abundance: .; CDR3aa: ASSQALGLGANVLT
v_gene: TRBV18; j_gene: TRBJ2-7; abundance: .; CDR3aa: ASSPPTGHPYEQY
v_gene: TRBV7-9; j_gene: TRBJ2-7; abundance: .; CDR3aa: ASSLGDSYEQY